This paragraph reports one T cell receptor beta chain. The antigen is not known. The data were taken from a study of T cell repertoires in breast cancer. An expanded emulsion RT-PCR with primers for all TCR V genes paired CD8+ T cell chains. During the second nested PCR, blocking oligonucleotides suppressed genes that were not paired. MiXCR, run by TCRdb on the emulsion pairing reads, gives a single entry per CDR3 protein. Of about 40,000 distinct CDR3 sequences listed, about 41% are singletons. Between the trimmed V and J ends, which lost 0 bases and 6 bases, there was a span of 7 bases. CDR1 is SGHNT, CDR2 YYREEE, per germline (reference sequence). CDR3 size: 13 residues. Study-wide points: Discarding singleton TCRs may have missed genuine antitumor clones.

This TCR was recovered from a pool of human donors with breast cancer or a healthy control (not recorded which). Sequenced material: CD8+ T cells. The chain uses TRBV5-4 and TRBJ2-1; D not resolved. CDR3 DNA: TGTGCCAGCAGCTTGGGACGCCTCAATGAGCAGTTCTTC. This sequence encodes CASSLGRLNEQFF. The variable domain in full, completed from reference TRBV5-4 and TRBJ2-1, reads ETGVTQSPTHLIKTRGQQVTLRCSSQSGHNTVSWYQQALGQGPQFIFQYYREEENGRGNFPPRFSGLQFPNYSSELNVNALELDDSALYLCASSLGRLNEQFFGPGTRLTVL.